Below, one TCR beta chain is given with its context. No antigen is known for it. A second 7 to 11 cycle PCR used barcoded and J-beta primers. The study obtained at least 3 million CDR3-containing paired-end reads from every sample. TCRdb ran MiXCR on the 5' RACE reads and lists one entry per CDR3 protein. The table lists around 800,000 distinct CDR3 sequences, roughly 53% of them singletons. Germline CDR1 KGHSH, CDR2 LQKENI. The V gene lost 2 bases and the J gene lost 5 bases, with 13 bases spanning the gap. The CDR3 loop spans 14 amino acids. The sample is drawn from a study of blood T cells in healthy people across ages. About the research overall: Template switching picked up about one barcoded beta molecule for each two T cells.

Whole-study results and caveats: Unsorted PBMC input precluded a conclusive naive versus antigen-experienced comparison. Per-million-T-cell TCR beta diversity fell roughly linearly with age.

The TCR was taken from an elderly man in good health. Sample: blood. V and J are TRBV18 and TRBJ2-7, with D possibly TRBD1 on 6 matching bases. CDR3 in amino acids: CASSPNRETNEQYF. The CDR3 DNA reads TGTGCCAGCTCACCAAACAGGGAAACGAACGAGCAGTACTTC.